Each of the 26 T cell receptor beta chains below was sequenced from the same sample in a study of blood T cell repertoires in COVID-19. Profiled with immunoSEQ multiplex PCR; TCRdb holds only in-frame clones, not every one. Here the sample spans roughly 400,000 clones, approximately 87% being singletons. The specimen sequenced was peripheral blood. These receptors all stem from a woman aged 55 to 70 with COVID-19, enrolled during active disease.

The V gene is TRBV18, the J gene TRBJ1-3; D remains ambiguous. CDR1 is KGHSH, CDR2 LQKENI, per germline. Trimming left V 3 bases short and J 4 bases short, with 10 bases between. CDR3 length: 14 amino acids. The CDR3 sequence is CASSPSRSGNTIYF. CDR3 DNA: TGTGCCAGCTCACCTTCGAGGTCCGGAAACACCATATATTTT. The full variable domain, completed using reference TRBV18 and TRBJ1-3, is NAGVMQNPRHLVRRRGQEARLRCSPMKGHSHVYWYRQLPEEGLKFMVYLQKENIIDESGMPKERFSAEFPKEGPSILRIQQVVRGDSAAYFCASSPSRSGNTIYFGEGSWLTVV.

V usage is TRBV28 and J usage is TRBJ1-5; D is uncertain. There are 14 residues in the CDR3. V lost 7 bases to trimming and J lost 0 bases, with 10 bases between them. Germline V CDR1 and CDR2: MDHEN, SYDVKM. The CDR3 protein is CASTLPGSNQPQHF. The CDR3 nucleotides read TGTGCCAGCACACTGCCGGGTAGCAATCAGCCCCAGCATTTT.

The rearrangement joins TRBV7-3 to TRBJ2-3, with 10 bases fitting TRBD2. The CDR3 covers 15 residues. Germline V gene data show CDR1 as SGHTA and CDR2 as FQGTGA. V lost 5 bases to trimming and J lost 2 bases; unmatched junction nucleotides: 4. CDR3 bases: TGTGCCAGCAGCGCGCTAGCGGGAGACACAGATACGCAGTATTTT. It codes for CASSALAGDTDTQYF. The full variable domain, in which reference TRBV7-3 and TRBJ2-3 provide the parts outside the CDR3, is GAGVSQTPSNKVTEKGKYVELRCDPISGHTALYWYRQSLGQGPEFLIYFQGTGAADDSGLPNDRFFAVRPEGSVSTLKIQRTERGDSAVYLCASSALAGDTDTQYFGPGTRLTVL.

V gene TRBV13 combines with J gene TRBJ2-1; the D is unclear. CDR1 PRHDT and CDR2 FYEKMQ come from the germline V gene (reference sequence). CDR3 length: 12 amino acids. V was cut by 5 bases and J by 6 bases, with 8 bases left in between. The CDR3 DNA follows: TGTGCCAGCAGCAAGGAGCTCAATGAGCAGTTCTTC. This sequence encodes CASSKELNEQFF.

The chain has TRBV21-1 and TRBJ1-1. TRBV21-1 is a pseudogene segment. This CDR3 spans 15 amino acids. CDR3 in DNA: TGTGCCAGCAGCAAAGGTCCCGTTCTGAACACTGAAGCTTTCTTT. It is translated as CASSKGPVLNTEAFF.

The CDR3 region has the DNA TGTGCCAGTAGTATAGGAGACAGGAACACCGGGGAGCTGTTTTTT. The encoded protein is CASSIGDRNTGELFF. This chain connects TRBV19 to TRBJ2-2; perhaps TRBD1 as D (5 bases). V was shortened by 1 base and J by 1 base, with 7 bases between the two germline ends. Germline V gives CDR1 LNHDA, CDR2 SQIVND (reference sequence). This CDR3 comprises 15 residues. Combining the CDR3 with reference TRBV19 and TRBJ2-2 gives the whole variable domain DGGITQSPKYLFRKEGQNVTLSCEQNLNHDAMYWYRQDPGQGLRLIYYSQIVNDFQKGDIAEGYSVSREKKESFPLTVTSAQKNPTAFYLCASSIGDRNTGELFFGEGSRLTVL.

The chain has TRBV5-4 and TRBJ1-1; no firm D call. Between the trimmed V and J ends, which lost 2 bases and 5 bases, there was a span of 7 bases. Germline lookup yields CDR1 SGHNT and CDR2 YYREEE (reference sequence). The CDR3 consists of 12 residues. Here the CDR3 DNA reads TGTGCCAGCAGCTTTCATGAGACTGAAGCTTTCTTT. Translating it yields CASSFHETEAFF.

This rearrangement joins TRBV5-6 to TRBJ1-6; no definite D call. The CDR3 has 16 residues. V was clipped by 2 bases and J by 0 bases, with 9 bases between them. The V gene's germline CDR1 is SGHDT and CDR2 YYEEEE. The CDR3 nucleotides read TGTGCCAGCAGCTTAATGGCACCCTCCTATAATTCACCCCTCCACTTT. Protein sequence: CASSLMAPSYNSPLHF.

There are a few counts of this clone. This rearrangement joins TRBV19 to TRBJ1-1, with TRBD1 as a possible D gene (5 bases). The V and J ends lost 1 base and 5 bases respectively, with 11 bases between them. The CDR3 contains 14 residues. Germline CDR1 LNHDA, CDR2 SQIVND (reference sequence). Here the CDR3 reads CASSIGAQGTEAFF. The CDR3 region has the DNA TGTGCCAGTAGTATAGGGGCGCAGGGAACTGAAGCTTTCTTT. Using reference TRBV19 and TRBJ1-1 for the parts outside the CDR3, the full variable domain is DGGITQSPKYLFRKEGQNVTLSCEQNLNHDAMYWYRQDPGQGLRLIYYSQIVNDFQKGDIAEGYSVSREKKESFPLTVTSAQKNPTAFYLCASSIGAQGTEAFFGQGTRLTVV.

The J gene is TRBJ2-7, the V gene TRBV15; no reliable D call. Trimming shortened V by 0 bases and J by 0 bases, and 9 bases separated the two germline ends. In germline, CDR1 is LNHNV, CDR2 YYDKDF (reference sequence). The CDR3 totals 15 residues. The CDR3 spells CATSREMTSSYEQYF. The CDR3 nucleotides are TGTGCCACCAGCAGAGAAATGACAAGCTCCTACGAGCAGTACTTC.

The chain combines TRBV29-1 with TRBJ1-2, with 8 bases matching TRBD1. V lost 6 bases and J lost 8; bases outside the gene matches: 5. The CDR3 consists of 11 residues. The V gene's germline CDR1 is SQVTM and CDR2 ANQGSEA. CDR3 region: CSVLTGVGYTF. The CDR3 coding sequence is TGCAGCGTCCTGACAGGGGTCGGCTACACCTTC.

The DNA of the CDR3 is TGCGCCAGCAGCTTGGCCCCCGTAGGGGGACCCTACGAGCAGTACTTC. The encoded protein is CASSLAPVGGPYEQYF. The chain employs TRBV5-1 and TRBJ2-7; tentative D call: TRBD1 (6 bases). Trimming pared 0 bases from V and 2 bases from J, leaving 15 bases between. In germline, CDR1 is SGHRS, CDR2 YFSETQ. CDR3 size: 16 residues. Supplemented by reference TRBV5-1 and TRBJ2-7, the full variable domain reads KAGVTQTPRYLIKTRGQQVTLSCSPISGHRSVSWYQQTPGQGLQFLFEYFSETQRNKGNFPGRFSGRQFSNSRSEMNVSTLELGDSALYLCASSLAPVGGPYEQYFGPGTRLTVT.

The chain uses TRBV30 and TRBJ1-1; no clear D. V shed 4 bases and J shed 0 bases, with 9 bases lying between them. The CDR3 spans 13 residues. Germline V gene sequence: CDR1 GTSNPN, CDR2 SVGIG (reference sequence). CDR3 bases: TGTGCCTGGATGGAGGACTTGAACACTGAAGCTTTCTTT. As protein: CAWMEDLNTEAFF.

This chain links TRBV11-2 with TRBJ2-5, with 8 bases identical to TRBD2. The germline V gene has CDR1 SGHAT and CDR2 FQNNGV. With V trimmed by 5 bases and J by 4 bases, 9 bases remained unmatched. The CDR3 totals 15 residues. CDR3 bases: TGTGCCAGCAGCCACTTCGCGGGGGGCGTAGAGACCCAGTACTTC. Translated: CASSHFAGGVETQYF.

V is TRBV5-1 and J is TRBJ2-2, with TRBD1 identical over 9 bases. Germline V CDR1 and CDR2: SGHRS, YFSETQ. V lost 4 bases and J lost 1; bases outside the gene matches: 5. The CDR3 spans 16 residues. Here the CDR3 reads CASSILGQGNTGELFF. CDR3 nucleotides: TGCGCCAGCAGCATTCTGGGACAGGGGAACACCGGGGAGCTGTTTTTT.

This chain links TRBV6-6 with TRBJ2-1; D perhaps matches TRBD1 (6 bases). This CDR3 has 13 residues. CDR1 MNHNY and CDR2 SVGAGI come from the germline V gene (reference sequence). V lost 2 bases to trimming and J lost 7 bases, with 9 bases between them. The CDR3, as DNA: TGTGCCAGCAGTTACGAAGGGACAAATGAGCAGTTCTTC. Encoded protein: CASSYEGTNEQFF.

The CDR3 DNA is TGTGCCAGCAGGCCACAGGGGGAACTTCAGCCCCAGCATTTT. Its protein is CASRPQGELQPQHF. This chain uses TRBV6-5 with TRBJ1-5; 8 nucleotides agree with TRBD1. The length of the CDR3 is 14 residues. Germline CDR1 is MNHEY and CDR2 is SVGAGI. After removal of 6 bases from V and 6 bases from J, the junction contained 7 bases not matched to a gene.

The chain links TRBV28 to TRBJ2-1; 8 bases map to TRBD2. Trimming took 5 bases from V and 8 from J; bases not matched to a gene: 8. Per the germline V gene, CDR1 is MDHEN and CDR2 is SYDVKM. The CDR3 sequence is 14 residues long. In DNA, the CDR3 is TGTGCCAGCAGTCGAGCGGGGGCCAGGGATGAGCAGTTCTTC. It codes for CASSRAGARDEQFF. Complete variable domain (other parts from reference TRBV28 and TRBJ2-1): DVKVTQSSRYLVKRTGEKVFLECVQDMDHENMFWYRQDPGLGLRLIYFSYDVKMKEKGDIPEGYSVSREKKERFSLILESASTNQTSMYLCASSRAGARDEQFFGPGTRLTVL.

The chain links TRBV9 to TRBJ1-6; 8 nucleotides line up with TRBD1. Trimming removed 4 bases from V and 7 bases from J; junction bases left unmatched: 4. The CDR3 is 14 amino acids. From germline, CDR1 is SGDLS and CDR2 YYNGEE. The CDR3 region has the DNA TGTGCCAGCAGCCAGGGGGCGCGGAATTCACCCCTCCACTTT. Encoded protein: CASSQGARNSPLHF.

CDR3 coding DNA: TGTGCCAGCAGCGGAGAAACGCCGCATGGCTACACCTTC. It yields the protein CASSGETPHGYTF. The rearrangement links TRBV2 to TRBJ1-2, with D uncertain. Germline V gene sequence: CDR1 SNHLY, CDR2 FYNNEI. This CDR3 comprises 13 residues. V dropped 6 bases and J dropped 6 bases, with 14 bases sitting between them.

This clone was detected a few times. CDR3 residues: CASSTGTAVKAFF. As DNA, the CDR3 is TGTGCCAGCAGTACCGGGACAGCGGTTAAAGCTTTCTTT. The rearrangement joins TRBV6-2 or TRBV6-3 to TRBJ1-1; TRBD1 agrees at 7 bases. CDR3 length: 13 amino acids. Germline loops: CDR1 MNHEY, CDR2 SVGEGT. Trimming took 5 bases from V and 9 from J; bases not matched to a gene: 9.

V gene TRBV28 combines with J gene TRBJ2-7; 9 nucleotides agree with TRBD2. There are 15 residues in the CDR3. In germline, CDR1 is MDHEN, CDR2 SYDVKM. J gave up 2 bases and V 4 bases, and 6 bases lay outside the gene matches. CDR3 sequence (DNA): TGTGCCAGCAGTTCATACCTAGCGGGGACCTACGAGCAGTACTTC. Translated, it gives CASSSYLAGTYEQYF.

This clone was counted a few times. The chain employs TRBV7-9 and TRBJ2-1; 7 nucleotides agree with TRBD1. With 5 bases clipped from V and 8 bases from J, the junction kept 15 bases outside the gene matches. Germline values: CDR1 SEHNR, CDR2 FQNEAQ (reference sequence). This CDR3 spans 16 amino acids. CDR3 coding DNA: TGTGCCAGCAGCCCCCCCCTCACCGACAGGGTAGATGAGCAGTTCTTC. Translation gives CASSPPLTDRVDEQFF.

The rearrangement joins TRBV6-5 to TRBJ2-7, with D perhaps TRBD2 (6 bases). Germline CDR1 is MNHEY and CDR2 is SVGAGI. V was pared by 7 bases and J by 6 bases, with 16 bases between. There are 13 residues in the CDR3. The CDR3 DNA is TGTGCCAGCATAAACGTCGGGAGATCCGAGCAGTACTTC. As protein: CASINVGRSEQYF.

The chain joins TRBV19 to TRBJ1-1, with D unresolved. CDR3 length: 14 residues. V lost 4 bases and J lost 4, with 13 bases in between. The germline gives CDR1 LNHDA, CDR2 SQIVND (reference sequence). The chain's CDR3 is CASSRQRSSTEAFF. The CDR3 nucleotides are TGTGCCAGTAGTAGACAACGAAGCTCCACTGAAGCTTTCTTT.

This clone has a handful of counts. The chain has TRBV18 and TRBJ1-1, with D perhaps TRBD1 (6 bases). V was shortened by 0 bases and J by 4 bases, with 12 bases between the two germline ends. Germline V gives CDR1 KGHSH, CDR2 LQKENI. The CDR3 consists of 15 residues. The CDR3 protein is CASSPPKGEGTEAFF. CDR3 DNA: TGTGCCAGCTCACCACCCAAGGGGGAGGGCACTGAAGCTTTCTTT.